This TCR beta chain was found in a study of Ad26.COV2.S vaccination and SARS-CoV-2 variants. In the study overall: In the study, Ad26.COV2.S was injected intramuscularly once, or twice 56 days apart.

Whole-study findings and limits: It is possible that the TCR breadth and depth analyses underestimated the total T cell responses. Relative to placebo recipients, vaccine recipients exhibited elevated spike-specific TCR breadth.

TCRdb's table, derived via immunoSEQ multiplex PCR, lists solely in-frame clones and lacks some. The table shows roughly 300,000 clones, with 75% to 90% occurring only once. This clone has just one count. Its antigen is currently unknown. Treatment reported: around 19 received Ad26.COV2.S at low or high dose, single or two shots; roughly five received placebo; per-sample allocation not given. Samples were taken on day 63 after the first vaccine or placebo injection. Expression of Wuhan-strain SARS-CoV-2 spike came from the Ad26 vector that formed the vaccine. Germline-derived CDR1 and CDR2 are SGHTS and YDEGEE. This CDR3 has 14 residues. V was cut by 1 base and J by 1 base, with 9 bases left in between.

This clonotype was obtained from a person aged 18-60 years who received the Ad26.COV2.S COVID-19 vaccine or a placebo. This chain connects TRBV5-8 to TRBJ2-7, with D tentatively TRBD1 (6 bases). The sample was peripheral blood, taken in a trial of Ad26.COV2.S vaccine versus placebo. CDR3 DNA: TGTGCCAGCAGCTTGCTACAGGGATCCTACGAGCAGTACTTC. This encodes CASSLLQGSYEQYF.